Presented here are 29 T cell receptor beta chains from one specimen sequenced in a study of OX40 agonist ivuxolimab in advanced cancers. Libraries were built with the immunoSEQ multiplex PCR assay. TCRdb obtained this table from immuneACCESS and retained in-frame rearrangements with V and J assigned. These tables miss some clones; where compared with another copy, unresolved V genes account for less than half of the shortfall, and the remainder is unexplained. This sample comprises tens of thousands of clones, around 86% of them detected only once. The ten largest clones capture 25% of the sample. The specimen comprised CD4+ or CD8+ T cells sorted from blood, sampled in a trial of the OX40 agonist ivuxolimab. Every receptor here comes from an adult with an advanced solid tumor such as melanoma, head and neck, liver or kidney cancer.

The chain employs TRBV27 and TRBJ1-4; 10 positions match TRBD1. V trimming: 6 bases; J trimming: 11 bases; junction bases outside the gene matches: 9. Looked up from germline, CDR1 is MNHEY and CDR2 is SMNVEV (reference sequence). The CDR3 consists of 14 residues. This chain's CDR3 is CASRPGTGVKKLFF. In DNA form, the CDR3 reads TGTGCCAGCAGACCCGGGACAGGGGTGAAGAAACTGTTTTTT.

The chain recombines TRBV7-9 with TRBJ2-1, with 7 bases fitting TRBD2. Per the germline V gene, CDR1 is SEHNR and CDR2 is FQNEAQ (reference sequence). The V gene end was trimmed by 0 bases and the J gene end by 3 bases; junction bases not matched to a gene: 5. The CDR3 contains 16 residues. CDR3 sequence (DNA): TGTGCCAGCAGCTTAGCGCTTACTAGCGTCTACAATGAGCAGTTCTTC. Protein sequence: CASSLALTSVYNEQFF.

The chain links TRBV7-9 to TRBJ2-7; 9 bases are shared with TRBD2. The CDR3 covers 15 residues. The V and J ends lost 5 bases and 1 base, in that order; junction bases with no gene match: 6. CDR1 SEHNR and CDR2 FQNEAQ come from the germline V gene (reference sequence). The CDR3 sequence: CASSGKREASYEQYF. The DNA of the CDR3 is TGTGCCAGCAGCGGAAAGCGGGAGGCGTCCTACGAGCAGTACTTC.

This sequence joins TRBV29-1 and TRBJ2-2; 7 bases agree with TRBD2. CDR1 is SQVTM and CDR2 is ANQGSEA in the germline V gene. The CDR3 is 12 residues long. V shed 4 bases and J 5 bases; nucleotides not matched to a gene: 1. In DNA, the CDR3 is TGCAGCGTTGTTAGCGGGACCGGGGAGCTGTTTTTT. Its protein product is CSVVSGTGELFF.

The rearrangement joins TRBV4-1 to TRBJ2-5; D remains unclear. Germline-derived CDR1 and CDR2 are MGHRA and YSYEKL. V was trimmed by 0 bases and J by 5 bases, leaving 4 bases between them. There are 12 residues in the CDR3. The CDR3 DNA is TGCGCCAGCAGCCAAGATCGGGAGACCCAGTACTTC. Protein sequence: CASSQDRETQYF.

The chain has TRBV15 and TRBJ2-2, with 12 nucleotides matching TRBD1. The CDR3 runs to 20 residues. Germline lookup yields CDR1 LNHNV and CDR2 YYDKDF (reference sequence). V was clipped by 3 bases and J by 4 bases; unmatched bases: 15. In DNA form, the CDR3 reads TGTGCCACCAGCAGGGACCGGGACAGGGGGCTCAGCATACCCACCGGGGAGCTGTTTTTT. This translates into CATSRDRDRGLSIPTGELFF.

The chain carries TRBV27 and TRBJ1-2, with D tentatively TRBD1 (5 bases). V lost 5 bases and J 5 bases, leaving 12 bases between the germline ends. The length of the CDR3 is 13 residues. CDR1 and CDR2 from the germline V gene are MNHEY and SMNVEV (reference sequence). The CDR3 nucleotides read TGTGCCAGCAGTCAGAATCCAGGGTATGGCTACACCTTC. Translated, it gives CASSQNPGYGYTF.

The V and J genes are TRBV6-1 and TRBJ1-5; possibly TRBD1 for D (6 bases). Trimming cost V 1 base and J 5 bases, with 9 bases left between them. Per germline, CDR1 MNHNS and CDR2 SASEGT. The CDR3 contains 14 residues. CDR3 in DNA: TGTGCCAGCAGTGAAGTGGACAGCTATCAGCCCCAGCATTTT. This gives the protein CASSEVDSYQPQHF.

J is TRBJ2-1 and V is TRBV25-1, with 7 nucleotides matching TRBD1. The V and J ends lost 5 bases and 6 bases, in that order; junction bases with no gene match: 4. The CDR3 totals 13 residues. The germline gives CDR1 MGHDK, CDR2 SYGVNS. CDR3 DNA: TGTGCCAGCAGTCACAGGGGTGGCAATGAGCAGTTCTTC. Encoded protein: CASSHRGGNEQFF.

This clone was counted once. The rearrangement links TRBV28 to TRBJ1-1; D may be TRBD1 (5 bases). Germline CDR1 and CDR2: MDHEN and SYDVKM. V lost 6 bases and J lost 1, with 12 bases in between. The CDR3 covers 14 residues. CDR3 DNA: TGTGCCAGCAGCCCCGACAGACCGAACACTGAAGCTTTCTTT. This sequence encodes CASSPDRPNTEAFF.

This chain connects TRBV28 to TRBJ2-1, with 7 positions matching TRBD1. CDR1 is MDHEN, CDR2 SYDVKM, per germline. Unmatched junction bases numbered 9, after V lost 3 bases and J lost 4 bases. The CDR3 runs to 16 residues. The CDR3 nucleotides read TGTGCCAGCAGTTTCCCTGACAGGGCGCCATACAATGAGCAGTTCTTC. As protein: CASSFPDRAPYNEQFF.

This clone was seen a handful of times. The chain is built from TRBV27 and TRBJ2-7; 7 nucleotides line up with TRBD2. The CDR3 consists of 14 residues. Trimming at V came to 6 bases and at J to 3 bases, leaving 8 bases not matched to a gene. Germline-derived CDR1 and CDR2 are MNHEY and SMNVEV (reference sequence). The CDR3 loop is CASSERTRIYEQYF. CDR3 nucleotide sequence: TGTGCCAGCAGCGAGAGGACTAGAATCTACGAGCAGTACTTC.

This chain connects TRBV7-8 to TRBJ2-7; 8 nucleotides match TRBD1. This CDR3 contains 13 residues. Per germline, CDR1 SGHVS and CDR2 FQNEAQ. V gave up 4 bases and J gave up 2 bases; unmatched junction bases: 1. Here the CDR3 DNA reads TGTGCCAGCAGCTGGGACAGGCCCTACGAGCAGTACTTC. It codes for CASSWDRPYEQYF.

J is TRBJ2-2 and V is TRBV6-4; the match to TRBD2 covers 7 bases. V dropped 6 bases and J dropped 1; count of bases not matched to a gene: 17. CDR3 length: 19 residues. Germline assignment: CDR1 MRHNA and CDR2 SNTAGT. CDR3 in amino acids: CASRPAAPRKRENTGELFF. CDR3 DNA: TGTGCCAGCAGGCCCGCGGCCCCGAGGAAGCGGGAGAACACCGGGGAGCTGTTTTTT.

The V and J genes are TRBV2 and TRBJ1-1, with D possibly being TRBD1 (5 bases). In germline, CDR1 is SNHLY, CDR2 FYNNEI. Between the trimmed V and J ends, which lost 2 bases and 4 bases, there was a span of 17 bases. CDR3 length equals 16 residues. The CDR3 spells CASSESPGSGGTEAFF. The CDR3 region has the DNA TGTGCCAGCAGTGAATCCCCCGGGTCGGGGGGCACTGAAGCTTTCTTT.

V gene TRBV6-5 combines with J gene TRBJ2-7; 8 bases are shared with TRBD2. The CDR3 runs 13 residues. From germline, CDR1 is MNHEY and CDR2 SVGAGI. V lost 5 bases to trimming and J lost 3 bases; unmatched junction nucleotides: 3. CDR3 in amino acids: CASSPGGGYEQYF. Written as DNA, the CDR3 is TGTGCCAGCAGTCCGGGAGGGGGCTACGAGCAGTACTTC.

The chain joins TRBV30 to TRBJ2-7, with 12 positions matching TRBD1. Germline V lookup: CDR1 GTSNPN, CDR2 SVGIG (reference sequence). The V and J ends lost 0 bases and 6 bases, in that order; junction bases with no gene match: 6. The CDR3 sequence is 15 residues long. The CDR3 loop reads CAWSVLGTGGLEQYF. In DNA form, the CDR3 reads TGTGCCTGGAGTGTACTAGGGACAGGGGGCCTCGAGCAGTACTTC. Based on the CDR3 plus reference TRBV30 and TRBJ2-7, the full variable domain is SQTIHQWPATLVQPVGSPLSLECTVEGTSNPNLYWYRQAAGRGLQLLFYSVGIGQISSEVPQNLSASRPQDRQFILSSKKLLLSDSGFYLCAWSVLGTGGLEQYFGPGTRLTVT.

The chain carries TRBV10-3 and TRBJ2-1, with 8 bases fitting TRBD1. Germline CDR1 reads ENHRY; CDR2 reads SYGVKD. The length of the CDR3 is 16 residues. The V segment lost 4 bases and the J segment 3 bases; nucleotides outside the gene matches: 8. The CDR3 sequence is CAISGTGTGIYNEQFF. DNA of the CDR3: TGTGCCATCAGTGGAACCGGGACAGGCATCTACAATGAGCAGTTCTTC.

The chain has TRBV9 and TRBJ2-3; 7 positions agree with TRBD2. CDR3 length equals 16 residues. V gave up 0 bases and J gave up 2 bases; unmatched junction bases: 6. CDR1 is SGDLS and CDR2 is YYNGEE in the germline V gene. The CDR3 reads CASSVGGGVSTDTQYF. CDR3 sequence (DNA): TGTGCCAGCAGCGTAGGTGGGGGGGTCTCCACAGATACGCAGTATTTT. The full variable domain, with the rest looked up from reference TRBV9 and TRBJ2-3, is DSGVTQTPKHLITATGQRVTLRCSPRSGDLSVYWYQQSLDQGLQFLIQYYNGEERAKGNILERFSAQQFPDLHSELNLSSLELGDSALYFCASSVGGGVSTDTQYFGPGTRLTVL.

In this sample, this clone turned up a few times. The chain uses TRBV30 and TRBJ1-5; D gene ambiguous. The CDR3 totals 13 residues. Germline lookup yields CDR1 GTSNPN and CDR2 SVGIG (reference sequence). V was trimmed by 0 bases and J by 2 bases, leaving 5 bases between them. CDR3 in DNA: TGTGCCTGGAGTGTAGGTCGCAATCAGCCCCAGCATTTT. Protein: CAWSVGRNQPQHF.

The chain carries TRBV15 and TRBJ2-1, with 11 bases that match TRBD2. The germline CDR1 and CDR2 sequences are LNHNV and YYDKDF (reference sequence). J was trimmed by 9 bases and V by 4 bases; bases with no gene match: 8. The CDR3 runs to 15 residues. The CDR3 bases are TGTGCCACCAGCATAATAGCGGGAGGGCCGGGTGAGCAGTTCTTC. Its protein product is CATSIIAGGPGEQFF.

The J gene is TRBJ2-3, the V gene TRBV15; no firm D call. V lost 4 bases and J 6 bases, leaving 8 bases between the germline ends. Germline lookup yields CDR1 LNHNV and CDR2 YYDKDF (reference sequence). CDR3 size: 12 residues. CDR3 nucleotide sequence: TGTGCCACCAGCATAGAGACGGATACGCAGTATTTT. Translation: CATSIETDTQYF. The full variable domain, rest sourced from reference TRBV15 and TRBJ2-3, is DAMVIQNPRYQVTQFGKPVTLSCSQTLNHNVMYWYQQKSSQAPKLLFHYYDKDFNNEADTPDNFQSRRPNTSFCFLDIRSPGLGDTAMYLCATSIETDTQYFGPGTRLTVL.

V gene TRBV7-6 combines with J gene TRBJ1-1, with TRBD1 identical over 7 bases. With V trimmed by 1 base and J by 1 base, 6 bases remained unmatched. CDR1 is SGHVS and CDR2 is FNYEAQ in the germline V gene. The CDR3 consists of 16 residues. In DNA, the CDR3 is TGTGCCAGCAGCTTAGGGACAGGAGGGGCGAACACTGAAGCTTTCTTT. This codes for CASSLGTGGANTEAFF.

V and J are TRBV19 and TRBJ1-4; a possible D gene is TRBD1 (5 bases). CDR1 and CDR2 from the germline V gene are LNHDA and SQIVND (reference sequence). V lost 7 bases, J lost 4 bases, and 19 bases lay in between. This CDR3 spans 16 amino acids. The CDR3 DNA sequence: TGTGCCAGTACCCCCGCAGGAGAGGGGCTTAATGAAAAACTGTTTTTT. It specifies CASTPAGEGLNEKLFF.

This clone was found once. The rearrangement joins TRBV7-3 to TRBJ2-1, with D perhaps TRBD1 (5 bases). There are 12 residues in the CDR3. Germline V gene sequence: CDR1 SGHTA, CDR2 FQGTGA. V lost 2 bases, J lost 8 bases, and 7 bases lay in between. The CDR3 DNA reads as TGTGCCAGCAGCTTAGGGGCGGATGAGCAGTTCTTC. Its protein product is CASSLGADEQFF.

Concerning this clone itself: Other DNA sequences in the sample encode the same CDR3. The chain links TRBV10-2 to TRBJ1-2; TRBD1 might be the D (6 bases). The V end was cut by 7 bases, the J end by 5 bases, with 17 bases between. This CDR3 has 14 residues. Germline V gene lookup returns CDR1 WSHSY and CDR2 SAAADI. The CDR3 region is CASTDEGGYYGYTF. CDR3 nucleotides: TGCGCCAGCACTGACGAGGGGGGTTATTATGGCTACACCTTC.

Relative to its sample, this clone is medium-sized (0.01 to 0.1%). V gene TRBV4-1 combines with J gene TRBJ2-3; 8 bases map to TRBD2. The junction had 5 bases not matched to a gene; V was cut back by 0 bases and J by 6 bases. This CDR3 spans 15 amino acids. Germline CDR1 and CDR2: MGHRA and YSYEKL. CDR3 sequence: CASSQDPAGADTQYF. CDR3 DNA: TGCGCCAGCAGCCAAGATCCAGCGGGAGCGGATACGCAGTATTTT.

V and J are TRBV29-1 and TRBJ2-7, with D perhaps matching TRBD1 or TRBD2 (5 bases each). Trimming removed 7 bases at V and 6 bases at J, with 13 bases between. This CDR3 comprises 11 residues. The V gene's germline CDR1 is SQVTM and CDR2 ANQGSEA. The CDR3 bases are TGCAGCGGCCTAGTTGGGGGCGAGCAGTACTTC. Translated, it gives CSGLVGGEQYF.

The J gene is TRBJ2-3, the V gene TRBV7-9; possible D gene TRBD2, 5 bases. The V gene's germline CDR1 is SEHNR and CDR2 FQNEAQ (reference sequence). The CDR3 has 16 residues. The V end lost 5 bases, the J end lost 5 bases, and 20 bases lay between the germline ends. This chain's CDR3 is CASSPPLGSGEDTQYF. As DNA, the CDR3 is TGTGCCAGCAGCCCCCCACTGGGCTCCGGGGAAGATACGCAGTATTTT.